Presented here are 29 T cell receptor beta chains from one specimen sequenced in a study of lymphopenia after photon versus proton radiotherapy. Profiling relied on immunoSEQ multiplex PCR, and the TCRdb table lists in-frame clones only, not all of them. The table shows about 50,000 clones, with 92% occurring only once. This specimen was peripheral blood, taken from a patient treated with photon-based radiotherapy. All receptors come from a woman aged 40 to 50 with cholangiocarcinoma.

V is TRBV10-3 and J is TRBJ2-3; D might be TRBD2 (6 bases). This CDR3 spans 15 amino acids. The germline V and J ends were trimmed by 3 bases and 4 bases, with 14 bases remaining between them. The germline gives CDR1 ENHRY, CDR2 SYGVKD. This chain's CDR3 is CAISDGTRRSDTQYF. For the CDR3, the DNA is TGTGCCATCAGTGACGGGACTCGACGATCAGATACGCAGTATTTT.

CDR3 protein: CASSLRGSNEQFF. The CDR3 bases are TGTGCCAGCAGCTTACGCGGTAGCAATGAGCAGTTCTTC. The V call is TRBV5-7, the J call TRBJ2-1, with D unresolved. TRBV5-7 is assigned to the ORF class and has an uncertain function. The V and J ends lost 2 bases and 6 bases respectively, with 9 bases between them. This CDR3 region has 13 residues.

The table lists this clone with a few counts. This chain links TRBV5-1 with TRBJ1-6, with TRBD1 matching over 7 bases. The CDR3 runs 13 residues. Germline V gives CDR1 SGHRS, CDR2 YFSETQ. Trimming removed 6 bases from V and 7 bases from J; junction bases left unmatched: 4. This CDR3 reads CASTEQGNSPLHF. The CDR3 bases are TGCGCCAGCACTGAACAGGGGAATTCACCCCTCCACTTT.

The chain has TRBV7-3 and TRBJ2-1, with 8 bases fitting TRBD2. Germline lookup yields CDR1 SGHTA and CDR2 FQGTGA. The CDR3 has 17 residues. Trimming at V came to 5 bases and at J to 1 base, leaving 10 bases not matched to a gene. In DNA form, the CDR3 reads TGTGCCAGCAGCCCAAAGCGCACTAGCGGATCCTACAATGAGCAGTTCTTC. Translated: CASSPKRTSGSYNEQFF.

The chain combines TRBV14 with TRBJ1-1; D gene ambiguous. The CDR3 runs 16 residues. V was pared by 1 base and J by 5 bases, with 17 bases between. Germline-derived CDR1 and CDR2 are SGHDN and FVKESK. The CDR3 DNA follows: TGTGCCAGCAGCCAAGCCCTATGGCCCTTAAAGACTGAAGCTTTCTTT. It translates to CASSQALWPLKTEAFF.

V and J are TRBV27 and TRBJ1-6; tentatively, D is TRBD1 (6 bases). The germline gives CDR1 MNHEY, CDR2 SMNVEV (reference sequence). The V and J ends lost 5 bases and 5 bases respectively, with 13 bases between them. This CDR3 spans 15 amino acids. CDR3 sequence reads: CASSPTGPNNSPLHF. CDR3 bases: TGTGCCAGCAGTCCGACAGGCCCCAATAATTCACCCCTCCACTTT.

The rearrangement joins TRBV7-9 to TRBJ1-1, with D possibly being TRBD1 (6 bases). Germline loops: CDR1 SEHNR, CDR2 FQNEAQ (reference sequence). Trimming cost V 0 bases and J 1 base, with 6 bases left between them. The CDR3 is 14 amino acids. CDR3 loop: CASSLAQGNTEAFF. DNA for the CDR3: TGTGCCAGCAGCTTAGCACAGGGGAACACTGAAGCTTTCTTT.

CDR3 protein: CASSYSIRDRGLQYF. The CDR3 DNA is TGTGCCAGCAGTTACTCGATACGGGACAGGGGGCTGCAGTACTTC. This rearrangement joins TRBV6-5 to TRBJ2-7, with 12 bases fitting TRBD1. The CDR3 sequence is 15 residues long. Trimming removed 0 bases from V and 9 bases from J; junction bases left unmatched: 6. The V gene's germline CDR1 is MNHEY and CDR2 SVGAGI.

CDR3 DNA: TGTGCCAGCAGCCGGACTGGCGGGGCCGGACCACTAACCATCTCCTCCTACGAGCAGTACTTC. Residues: CASSRTGGAGPLTISSYEQYF. The chain employs TRBV13 and TRBJ2-7; tentative D call: TRBD2 (6 bases). The CDR3 is made up of 21 amino acids. The germline CDR1 and CDR2 sequences are PRHDT and FYEKMQ (reference sequence). V was clipped by 5 bases and J by 0 bases, with 32 bases between them.

This chain uses TRBV7-8 with TRBJ1-5; 7 nucleotides match TRBD1. Germline trimming cut 1 base from V and 4 bases from J; bases unmatched to any gene: 13. The germline gives CDR1 SGHVS, CDR2 FQNEAQ. The CDR3 runs to 18 residues. CDR3 sequence (DNA): TGTGCCAGCAGCTTAGTGGCCACCGGGACAGCGACTAATCAGCCCCAGCATTTT. Protein sequence: CASSLVATGTATNQPQHF.

This chain joins TRBV30 and TRBJ1-2, with D possibly being TRBD1 (5 bases). Trimming left V 0 bases short and J 4 bases short, with 9 bases between. This CDR3 is 13 amino acids long. CDR1 and CDR2 (germline): GTSNPN, SVGIG (reference sequence). CDR3 in DNA: TGTGCCTGGAGTGTATTGGGGACCTATGGCTACACCTTC. Translating it yields CAWSVLGTYGYTF.

The CDR3 DNA sequence: TGTGCCAGCAGCTCCGGGCCCCTAGGCACTGAAGCTTTCTTT. It yields the protein CASSSGPLGTEAFF. This chain links TRBV7-3 with TRBJ1-1; D uncertain. This CDR3 is 14 amino acids long. CDR1 and CDR2 (germline): SGHTA, FQGTGA. The V and J ends lost 4 bases and 4 bases respectively, with 13 bases between them.

This chain uses TRBV5-4 with TRBJ1-1; tentatively, D is TRBD1 (5 bases). Trimming removed 0 bases at V and 4 bases at J, with 16 bases between. The length of the CDR3 is 16 residues. The germline gives CDR1 SGHNT, CDR2 YYREEE (reference sequence). CDR3 coding DNA: TGTGCCAGCAGCTTGGATAGGGCCGTGGGGGGCACTGAAGCTTTCTTT. This encodes CASSLDRAVGGTEAFF.

The V call is TRBV10-1, the J call TRBJ2-3; 7 bases match TRBD2. Trimming took 3 bases from V and 2 from J; bases not matched to a gene: 5. Germline assignment: CDR1 WNHNN and CDR2 SYGVQD (reference sequence). The CDR3 is 15 amino acids. Written as DNA, the CDR3 is TGCGCCAGCAGTGATTCTAGCGGCCACACAGATACGCAGTATTTT. Its protein product is CASSDSSGHTDTQYF.

The chain recombines TRBV28 with TRBJ1-1; D is undetermined. CDR1 is MDHEN and CDR2 is SYDVKM in the germline V gene. This CDR3 contains 15 residues. V was clipped by 6 bases and J by 5 bases, with 19 bases between them. Here the CDR3 DNA reads TGTGCCAGCAGCCCTCCTGGTGGTATAGGGACTGAAGCTTTCTTT. This codes for CASSPPGGIGTEAFF.

The genes are TRBV28 and TRBJ1-1; the D gene is possibly TRBD1 (5 bases). Germline V gives CDR1 MDHEN, CDR2 SYDVKM. Trimming stripped 5 bases from V and 8 bases from J, with 9 bases between. This CDR3 comprises 11 residues. The CDR3 DNA follows: TGTGCCAGCAGTGCCAAGGGGGAAGCTTTCTTT. Protein sequence: CASSAKGEAFF.

In DNA, the CDR3 is TGTGCCAGCAGCGTAGACGGGAATGAAGCTTTCTTT. It specifies CASSVDGNEAFF. The V call is TRBV9, the J call TRBJ1-1, with unresolved D. CDR3 length equals 12 residues. Germline CDR1 and CDR2: SGDLS and YYNGEE. V was pared by 0 bases and J by 7 bases, with 7 bases between.

The chain recombines TRBV18 with TRBJ2-1; D might be TRBD1 (5 bases). Germline values: CDR1 KGHSH, CDR2 LQKENI. The CDR3 runs 16 residues. The germline V and J ends were trimmed by 3 bases and 5 bases, with 17 bases remaining between them. CDR3 bases: TGTGCCAGCTCACCCCTAGGCCAGGGTGCAAACAATGAGCAGTTCTTC. The encoded protein is CASSPLGQGANNEQFF. Full variable domain (outside the CDR3, taken from reference TRBV18 and TRBJ2-1): NAGVMQNPRHLVRRRGQEARLRCSPMKGHSHVYWYRQLPEEGLKFMVYLQKENIIDESGMPKERFSAEFPKEGPSILRIQQVVRGDSAAYFCASSPLGQGANNEQFFGPGTRLTVL.

This chain links TRBV6-1 with TRBJ1-1; weak D call: TRBD1 (5 bases). V was clipped by 7 bases and J by 1 base, with 10 bases between them. Looked up from germline, CDR1 is MNHNS and CDR2 is SASEGT. The CDR3 is 13 residues long. The CDR3 DNA follows: TGTGCCAGCAAACTTGGACAGAACACTGAAGCTTTCTTT. This gives the protein CASKLGQNTEAFF.

V gene TRBV9 combines with J gene TRBJ2-2; 8 nucleotides align to TRBD2. The J segment lost 2 bases and the V segment lost 4 bases, leaving 13 bases of the junction unmatched. The CDR3 is 18 residues long. Germline assignment: CDR1 SGDLS and CDR2 YYNGEE. The CDR3 region is CASSSHLMIAGNTGELFF. The CDR3 DNA is TGTGCCAGCAGCTCCCACCTGATGATAGCGGGAAACACCGGGGAGCTGTTTTTT.

This sequence joins TRBV6-5 and TRBJ1-6; TRBD1 is a possible D gene (5 bases). Trimming removed 10 bases from V and 9 bases from J, with 13 bases in between. The CDR3 contains 12 residues. Per the germline V gene, CDR1 is MNHEY and CDR2 is SVGAGI. CDR3 coding DNA: TGTGCCACCGGAAGGGACGTTTCACCCCTCCACTTT. This codes for CATGRDVSPLHF.

This clone appeared a single time. The gene calls are TRBV29-1 and TRBJ1-1, with no clear D. Germline-derived CDR1 and CDR2 are SQVTM and ANQGSEA. The CDR3 consists of 10 residues. With 5 bases removed from V and 5 bases from J, the gap between germline ends came to 6 bases. DNA for the CDR3: TGCAGCGTTTCCGGGACTGAAGCTTTCTTT. Translating it yields CSVSGTEAFF.

The chain has TRBV27 and TRBJ2-7; the match to TRBD2 covers 7 bases. The V gene end was trimmed by 3 bases and the J gene end by 1 base; junction bases not matched to a gene: 9. The CDR3 extends over 16 amino acids. Germline CDR1 reads MNHEY; CDR2 reads SMNVEV (reference sequence). CDR3 residues: CASSFRREAGSYEQYF. The CDR3 bases are TGTGCCAGCAGTTTCCGACGGGAGGCCGGTTCCTACGAGCAGTACTTC.

V usage is TRBV7-9 and J usage is TRBJ1-1, with D uncertain. The CDR3 spans 14 residues. Germline-derived CDR1 and CDR2 are SEHNR and FQNEAQ (reference sequence). Deletions cut 3 bases from V and 9 bases from J, with 17 bases between. The DNA for the CDR3 is TGTGCCAGCAGCTTGGTTAATGGGCCAAAGCAAGCTTTCTTT. Translating gives CASSLVNGPKQAFF.

This clone was seen a handful of times. This sequence joins TRBV13 and TRBJ1-1, with D possibly matching TRBD1 (5 bases). In germline, CDR1 is PRHDT, CDR2 FYEKMQ (reference sequence). There are 14 residues in the CDR3. Trimming removed 0 bases from V and 1 base from J, with 6 bases in between. The CDR3 reads CASSLGGENTEAFF. The CDR3 region has the DNA TGTGCCAGCAGCTTAGGGGGGGAGAACACTGAAGCTTTCTTT.

This chain links TRBV2 with TRBJ2-5; 10 positions agree with TRBD2. The CDR3 is 16 residues long. The trim removed 0 bases at V and 2 bases at J, leaving 3 bases unmatched. Germline V CDR1 and CDR2: SNHLY, FYNNEI. CDR3 amino acids: CASSEALAGIQETQYF. The CDR3 bases are TGTGCCAGCAGTGAAGCACTAGCGGGGATACAAGAGACCCAGTACTTC.

This rearrangement joins TRBV13 to TRBJ2-3, with 12 bases that match TRBD1. The V and J ends lost 3 bases and 2 bases, in that order; junction bases with no gene match: 3. The CDR3 runs to 16 residues. CDR1 is PRHDT and CDR2 is FYEKMQ in the germline V gene (reference sequence). For the CDR3, the DNA is TGTGCCAGCAGCTTCGGGACAGGGGGCGTCACAGATACGCAGTATTTT. It encodes CASSFGTGGVTDTQYF.

This clone was seen a single time. The rearrangement links TRBV29-1 to TRBJ1-3; a weak D match, TRBD1 (6 bases). In germline, CDR1 is SQVTM, CDR2 ANQGSEA. The CDR3 has 13 residues. V was pared by 6 bases and J by 3 bases, with 12 bases between. This chain's CDR3 is CSVPGQDGNTIYF. CDR3 nucleotides: TGCAGCGTACCGGGACAAGATGGAAACACCATATATTTT.

The V call is TRBV18, the J call TRBJ2-7; possibly TRBD1 for D (6 bases). The CDR3 runs to 18 residues. Germline-derived CDR1 and CDR2 are KGHSH and LQKENI. Trimming removed 1 base at V and 13 bases at J, with 32 bases between. The CDR3 coding sequence is TGTGCCAGCTCACCACGAGCAGGGGCCTACCAGAGGGCCCAAGATGTATACTTC. This sequence encodes CASSPRAGAYQRAQDVYF.